This TCR beta chain was documented in a study of blood T cell repertoires in COVID-19. At the level of the study: Specimens from acute and convalescent COVID-19 originated in the United States, Italy and Spain. In each case, the material was cDNA or gDNA derived from T cells, B-cell-depleted T cells, or PBMCs.

Germline V CDR1 and CDR2: SSHAT, FNYEAQ (reference sequence). This CDR3 is built from 15 residues. Participants reported their clinical history, and cohort assignment relied on those reports. Original data processing: Researchers report that nucleated cell counts were estimated from reference gene primer amplification. Sequencing was performed with immunoSEQ multiplex PCR; in TCRdb, only in-frame clones are kept and a portion is missing. The V and J calls and the clone size are those of that table, but D and trimming were determined from the DNA. Here the sample spans over 140,000 clones, nearly 80% being singletons. Turning to this clone: Germline and junction disagree at one end, which may indicate a read error.

The sequencing sample was made of PBMCs or T cells enriched from blood (not recorded which). This chain connects TRBV7-7 to TRBJ2-5, with 7 bases matching TRBD2. The clonotype originates from a woman in her fifties or sixties who had recovered from COVID-19. The CDR3 loop is CASSSGPGREETQYF. The CDR3 region has the DNA TGTGCTAGCAGCTCCGGGCCGGGGAGGGAAGAGACCCAGTACTTC. The full variable domain, its missing parts supplied by reference TRBV7-7 and TRBJ2-5, is GAGVSQSPRYKVTKRGQDVTLRCDPISSHATLYWYQQALGQGPEFLTYFNYEAQPDKSGLPSDRFSAERPEGSISTLTIQRTEQRDSAMYRCASSSGPGREETQYFGPGTRLLVL.